This T cell receptor (beta chain) was identified during a study of cytomegalovirus exposure and HLA in healthy donors. Whole-study results and caveats: By a later analysis, the bulk of CMV-associated TCR beta chains appeared HLA-restricted. The authors excluded some V segments, including TRBV6-2 and TRBV6-3, as indistinguishable.

On this clone: What it recognizes is unknown.

This PCR relied on a set of 60 Vbeta primers and 13 Jbeta primers. TCRdb's table, derived via immunoSEQ multiplex PCR, lists solely in-frame clones and lacks some. Of 90,000 to 120,000 clones detected, about 81% appear once; the ten largest clones hold roughly 2.7%. V shed 4 bases and J shed 0 bases, with 15 bases lying between them. The CDR3 contains 16 residues. Germline CDR1 reads SGHTA; CDR2 reads FQGTGA. The sequence was obtained from a man aged 30 to 45 in good health and CMV-seropositive. J is TRBJ1-1 and V is TRBV7-3; D might be TRBD1 (5 bases). The sample consisted of PBMCs. The CDR3 here is CASSWGGAPMNTEAFF. In nucleotides, the CDR3 is TGTGCCAGCAGCTGGGGAGGGGCGCCGATGAACACTGAAGCTTTCTTT. The whole variable domain, filled in from reference TRBV7-3 and TRBJ1-1, reads GAGVSQTPSNKVTEKGKYVELRCDPISGHTALYWYRQSLGQGPEFLIYFQGTGAADDSGLPNDRFFAVRPEGSVSTLKIQRTERGDSAVYLCASSWGGAPMNTEAFFGQGTRLTVV.